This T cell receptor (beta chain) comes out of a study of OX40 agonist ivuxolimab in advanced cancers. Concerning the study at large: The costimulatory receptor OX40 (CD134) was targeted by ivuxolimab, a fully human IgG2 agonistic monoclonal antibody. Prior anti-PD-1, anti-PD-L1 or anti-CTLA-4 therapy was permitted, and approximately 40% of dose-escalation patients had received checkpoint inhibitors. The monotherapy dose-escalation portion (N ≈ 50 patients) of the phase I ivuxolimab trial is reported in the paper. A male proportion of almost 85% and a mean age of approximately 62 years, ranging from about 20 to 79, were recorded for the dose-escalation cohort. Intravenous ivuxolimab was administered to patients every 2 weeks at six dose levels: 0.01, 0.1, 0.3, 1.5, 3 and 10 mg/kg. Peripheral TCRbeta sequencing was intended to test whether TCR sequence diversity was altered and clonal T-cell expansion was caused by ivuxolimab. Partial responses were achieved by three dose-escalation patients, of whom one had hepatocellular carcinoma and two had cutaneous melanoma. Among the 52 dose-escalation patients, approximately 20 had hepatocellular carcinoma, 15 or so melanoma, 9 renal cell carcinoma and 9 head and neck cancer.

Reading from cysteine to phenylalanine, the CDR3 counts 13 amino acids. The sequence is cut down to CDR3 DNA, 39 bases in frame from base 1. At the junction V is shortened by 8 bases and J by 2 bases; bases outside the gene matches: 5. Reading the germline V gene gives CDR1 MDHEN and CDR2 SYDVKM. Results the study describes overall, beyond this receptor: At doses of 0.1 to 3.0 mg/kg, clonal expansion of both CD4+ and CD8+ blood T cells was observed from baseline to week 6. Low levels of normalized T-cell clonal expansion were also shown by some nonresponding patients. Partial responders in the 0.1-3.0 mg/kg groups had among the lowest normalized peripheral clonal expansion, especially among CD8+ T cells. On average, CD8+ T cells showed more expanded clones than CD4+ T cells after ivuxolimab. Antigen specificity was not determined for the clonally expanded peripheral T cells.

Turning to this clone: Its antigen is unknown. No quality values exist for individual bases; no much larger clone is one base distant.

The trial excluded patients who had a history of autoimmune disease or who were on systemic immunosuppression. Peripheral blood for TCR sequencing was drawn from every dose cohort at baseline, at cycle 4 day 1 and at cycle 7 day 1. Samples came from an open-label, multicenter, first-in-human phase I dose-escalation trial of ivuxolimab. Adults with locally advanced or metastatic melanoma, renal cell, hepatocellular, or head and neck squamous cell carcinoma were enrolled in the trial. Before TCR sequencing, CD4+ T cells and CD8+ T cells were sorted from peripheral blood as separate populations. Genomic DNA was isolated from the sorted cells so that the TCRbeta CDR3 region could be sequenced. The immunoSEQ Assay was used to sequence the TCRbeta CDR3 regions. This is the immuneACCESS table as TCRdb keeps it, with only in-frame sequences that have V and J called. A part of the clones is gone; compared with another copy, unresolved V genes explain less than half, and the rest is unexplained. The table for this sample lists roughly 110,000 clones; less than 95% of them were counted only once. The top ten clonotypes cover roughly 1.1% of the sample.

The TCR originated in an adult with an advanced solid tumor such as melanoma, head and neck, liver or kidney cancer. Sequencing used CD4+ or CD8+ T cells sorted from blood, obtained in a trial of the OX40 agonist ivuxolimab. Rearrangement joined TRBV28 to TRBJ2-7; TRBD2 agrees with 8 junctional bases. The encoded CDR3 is CASGAGGPYEQYF. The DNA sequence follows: TGTGCCAGCGGTGCGGGAGGTCCCTACGAGCAGTACTTC.